A selection of T cell receptor beta chains follows, all from one sample in a study of OX40 agonist ivuxolimab in advanced cancers. Assay: immunoSEQ multiplex PCR; the TCRdb copy retains only in-frame clones and omits some. The repertoire includes roughly 63,000 clones, more than 75% of them detected once, and 2% to 2.5% sits in the top ten. Sequencing used CD4+ or CD8+ T cells sorted from blood, obtained in a trial of the OX40 agonist ivuxolimab. These receptors all come from an adult with an advanced solid tumor such as melanoma, head and neck, liver or kidney cancer. Both conserved end residues are part of each CDR3. Fields, in order: J gene, V gene, clone size, D gene, CDR3 protein, CDR3 DNA. A D gene is named only where the DNA matches it firmly. Some rows mark clone size as missing; the rest say once, few, many or name a class of expanded clone.

TRBJ2-3	TRBV11-2	few	TRBD2	CASSLVTSGSGDTQYF	TGTGCCAGCAGCTTAGTGACTAGCGGGAGTGGAGATACGCAGTATTTT
TRBJ2-5	TRBV9	once	TRBD2	CASSSSGSHQETQYF	TGTGCCAGCAGCTCTAGCGGGAGCCACCAAGAGACCCAGTACTTC
TRBJ2-5	TRBV5-1	-	TRBD2	CASSFLRLAGGEETQYF	TGCGCCAGCAGCTTCCTTCGACTAGCGGGAGGAGAAGAGACCCAGTACTTC
TRBJ1-5	TRBV5-4	-	-	CASSLERGQPQHF	TGTGCCAGCAGCTTGGAGAGGGGACAGCCCCAGCATTTT
TRBJ1-2	TRBV5-1	-	-	CASSWGSSQGGYTF	TGCGCCAGCAGCTGGGGGTCCTCCCAGGGAGGCTACACCTTC
TRBJ1-1	TRBV18	-	-	CASSISPPGANTEAFF	TGTGCCAGCTCAATCTCTCCACCGGGGGCGAACACTGAAGCTTTCTTT
TRBJ2-1	TRBV11-1	-	-	CASSQEGDPRAYNEQFF	TGTGCCAGCAGCCAGGAGGGGGATCCGCGGGCCTACAATGAGCAGTTCTTC
TRBJ1-2	TRBV27	-	-	CASASTGGGGYTF	TGTGCCAGCGCCTCCACGGGGGGAGGAGGCTACACCTTC
TRBJ2-2	TRBV6-5	few	-	CASSAGIEVTGELFF	TGTGCCAGCAGTGCCGGGATTGAAGTCACCGGGGAGCTGTTTTTT
TRBJ2-1	TRBV4-2	-	-	CASSPSGASYNEQFF	TGTGCCAGCAGCCCCTCGGGGGCCTCCTACAATGAGCAGTTCTTC
TRBJ1-1	TRBV6-5	-	-	CASRTVNTEAFF	TGTGCCAGCAGAACAGTGAACACTGAAGCTTTCTTT
TRBJ1-2	TRBV4-2	-	-	CASSQGVGRYGYTF	TGTGCCAGCAGCCAAGGAGTGGGGAGATATGGCTACACCTTC
TRBJ1-6	TRBV5-4	-	-	CASSFGGRGNSPLHF	TGTGCCAGCAGCTTCGGGGGGCGAGGCAATTCACCCCTCCACTTT
TRBJ1-2	TRBV2	-	TRBD1	CASRNGGQGGYGGYTF	TGTGCCAGCAGGAACGGGGGACAGGGGGGGTATGGGGGCTACACCTTC
TRBJ2-1	TRBV6-5	-	TRBD1	CASSTGGFYNEQFF	TGTGCCAGCAGTACAGGGGGCTTTTACAATGAGCAGTTCTTC
TRBJ2-7	TRBV5-1	-	TRBD2	CASSPGSGSRHEQYF	TGCGCCAGCAGCCCGGGCAGCGGGAGTCGACACGAGCAGTACTTC
TRBJ1-4	TRBV5-1	-	-	CASSLGFLEVEKLFF	TGCGCCAGCAGCTTGGGCTTCCTGGAGGTTGAAAAACTGTTTTTT
TRBJ2-7	TRBV10-2	-	TRBD2	CASRPSSGSSYEQYF	TGCGCCAGCAGACCTTCTAGCGGGAGCTCCTACGAGCAGTACTTC
TRBJ2-2	TRBV4-1	-	-	CASSQIGSRELFF	TGCGCCAGCAGCCAAATAGGGAGCAGGGAGCTGTTTTTT
TRBJ2-2	TRBV19	-	-	CASSLMNTGELFF	TGTGCCAGTAGTCTTATGAACACCGGGGAGCTGTTTTTT